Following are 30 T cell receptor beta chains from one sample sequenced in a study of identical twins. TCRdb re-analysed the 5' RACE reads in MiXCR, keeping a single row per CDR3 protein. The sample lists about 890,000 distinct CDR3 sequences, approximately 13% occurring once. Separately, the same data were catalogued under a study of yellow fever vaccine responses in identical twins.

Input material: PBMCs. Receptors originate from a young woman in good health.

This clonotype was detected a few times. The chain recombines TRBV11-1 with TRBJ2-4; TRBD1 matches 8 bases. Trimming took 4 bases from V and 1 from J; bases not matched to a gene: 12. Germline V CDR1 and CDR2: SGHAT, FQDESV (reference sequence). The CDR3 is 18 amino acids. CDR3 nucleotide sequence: TGTGCCAGCAGCTCCGGGCCTTCAGGGGGCGCGGCCAAAAACATTCAGTACTTC. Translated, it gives CASSSGPSGGAAKNIQYF.

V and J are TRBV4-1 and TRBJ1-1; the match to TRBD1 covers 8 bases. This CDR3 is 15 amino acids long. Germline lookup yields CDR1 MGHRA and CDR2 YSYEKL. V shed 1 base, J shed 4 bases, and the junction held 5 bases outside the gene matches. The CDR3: CASSQARGQVTEAFF. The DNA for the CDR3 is TGCGCCAGCAGCCAAGCCCGGGGACAGGTCACTGAAGCTTTCTTT.

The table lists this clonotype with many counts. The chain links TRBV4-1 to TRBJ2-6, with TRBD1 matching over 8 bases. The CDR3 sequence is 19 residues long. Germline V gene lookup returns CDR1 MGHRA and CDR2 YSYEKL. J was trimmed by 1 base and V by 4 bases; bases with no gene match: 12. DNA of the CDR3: TGCGCCAGCAGCCCTGGTTGGGCAGGGGGCAGATCTGGGGCCAACGTCCTGACTTTC. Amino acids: CASSPGWAGGRSGANVLTF.

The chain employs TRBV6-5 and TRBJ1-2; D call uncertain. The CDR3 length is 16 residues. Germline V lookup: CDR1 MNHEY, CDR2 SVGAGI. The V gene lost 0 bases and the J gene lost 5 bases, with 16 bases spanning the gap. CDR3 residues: CASSYSKRSGDYGYTF. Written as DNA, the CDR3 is TGTGCCAGCAGTTACTCGAAAAGATCGGGAGATTATGGCTACACCTTC.

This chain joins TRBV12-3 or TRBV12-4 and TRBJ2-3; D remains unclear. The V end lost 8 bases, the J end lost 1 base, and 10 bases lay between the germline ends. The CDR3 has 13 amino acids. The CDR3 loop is CASERRGTDTQYF. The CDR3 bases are TGTGCCAGCGAACGCCGGGGCACAGATACGCAGTATTTT.

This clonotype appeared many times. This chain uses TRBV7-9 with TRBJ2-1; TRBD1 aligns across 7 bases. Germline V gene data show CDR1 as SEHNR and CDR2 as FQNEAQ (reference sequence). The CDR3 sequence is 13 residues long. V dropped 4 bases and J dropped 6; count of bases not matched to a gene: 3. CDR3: CASSYRDSNEQFF. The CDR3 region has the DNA TGTGCCAGCAGCTACCGGGACAGCAATGAGCAGTTCTTC.

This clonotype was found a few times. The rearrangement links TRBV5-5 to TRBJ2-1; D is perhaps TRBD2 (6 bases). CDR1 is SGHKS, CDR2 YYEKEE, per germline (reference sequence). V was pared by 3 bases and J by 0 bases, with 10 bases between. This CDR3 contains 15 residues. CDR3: CASSSTSISYNEQFF. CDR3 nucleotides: TGTGCCAGCAGCTCGACTAGTATCTCCTACAATGAGCAGTTCTTC.

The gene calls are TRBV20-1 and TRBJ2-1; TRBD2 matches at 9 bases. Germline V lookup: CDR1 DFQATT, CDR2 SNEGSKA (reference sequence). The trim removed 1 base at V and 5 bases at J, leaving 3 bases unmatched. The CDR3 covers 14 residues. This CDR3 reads CSARVASGNNEQFF. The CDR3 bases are TGCAGTGCTAGAGTGGCTAGCGGGAACAATGAGCAGTTCTTC.

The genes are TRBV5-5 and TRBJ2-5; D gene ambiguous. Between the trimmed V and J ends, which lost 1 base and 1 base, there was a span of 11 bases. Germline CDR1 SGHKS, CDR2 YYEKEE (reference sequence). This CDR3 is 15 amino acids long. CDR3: CASSLTAQTQETQYF. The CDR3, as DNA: TGTGCCAGCAGCTTGACGGCGCAAACCCAAGAGACCCAGTACTTC.

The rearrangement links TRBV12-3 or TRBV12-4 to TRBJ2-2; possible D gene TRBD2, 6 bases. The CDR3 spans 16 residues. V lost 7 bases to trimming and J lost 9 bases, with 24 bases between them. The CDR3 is CASTPLGGPPSRELFF. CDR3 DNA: TGTGCCAGCACCCCCCTGGGGGGACCCCCGTCTAGGGAGCTGTTTTTT.

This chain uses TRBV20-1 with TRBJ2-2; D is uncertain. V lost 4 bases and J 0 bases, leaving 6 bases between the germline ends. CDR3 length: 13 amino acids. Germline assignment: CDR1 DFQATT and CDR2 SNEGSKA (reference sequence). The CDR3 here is CSATGPNTGELFF. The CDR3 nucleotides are TGCAGTGCTACAGGACCGAACACCGGGGAGCTGTTTTTT.

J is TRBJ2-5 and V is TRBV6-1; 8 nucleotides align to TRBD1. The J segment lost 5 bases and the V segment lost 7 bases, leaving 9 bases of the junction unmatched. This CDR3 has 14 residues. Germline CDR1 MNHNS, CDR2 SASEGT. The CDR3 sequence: CASNVAGGLETQYF. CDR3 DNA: TGTGCCAGCAACGTGGCAGGGGGCCTGGAGACCCAGTACTTC.

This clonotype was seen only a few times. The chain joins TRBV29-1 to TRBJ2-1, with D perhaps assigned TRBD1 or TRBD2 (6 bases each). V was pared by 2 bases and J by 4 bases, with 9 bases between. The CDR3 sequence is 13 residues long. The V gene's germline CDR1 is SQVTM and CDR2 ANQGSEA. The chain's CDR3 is CSVEPGAYNEQFF. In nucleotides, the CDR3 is TGCAGCGTTGAACCGGGGGCGTACAATGAGCAGTTCTTC.

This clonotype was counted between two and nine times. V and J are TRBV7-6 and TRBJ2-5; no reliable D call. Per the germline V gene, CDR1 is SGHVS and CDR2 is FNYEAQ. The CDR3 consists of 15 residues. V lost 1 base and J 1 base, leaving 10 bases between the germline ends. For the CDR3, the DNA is TGTGCCAGCAGCTTAGGGACCAACTTCCAAGAGACCCAGTACTTC. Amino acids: CASSLGTNFQETQYF.

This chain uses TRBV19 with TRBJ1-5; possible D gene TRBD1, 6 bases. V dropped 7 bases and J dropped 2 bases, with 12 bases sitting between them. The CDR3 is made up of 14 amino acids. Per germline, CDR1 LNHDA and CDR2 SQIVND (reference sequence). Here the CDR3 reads CASKGGTGNQPQHF. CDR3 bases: TGTGCCAGTAAGGGGGGTACGGGCAATCAGCCCCAGCATTTT. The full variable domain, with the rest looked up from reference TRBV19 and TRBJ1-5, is DGGITQSPKYLFRKEGQNVTLSCEQNLNHDAMYWYRQDPGQGLRLIYYSQIVNDFQKGDIAEGYSVSREKKESFPLTVTSAQKNPTAFYLCASKGGTGNQPQHFGDGTRLSIL.

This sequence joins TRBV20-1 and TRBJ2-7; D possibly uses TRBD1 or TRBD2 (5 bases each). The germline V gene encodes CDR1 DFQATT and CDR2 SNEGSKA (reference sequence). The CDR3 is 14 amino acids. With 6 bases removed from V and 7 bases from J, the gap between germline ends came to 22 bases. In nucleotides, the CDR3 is TGCAGTGCAACCTCCGGGACCCCTACCTGGGAGCAGTACTTC. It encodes CSATSGTPTWEQYF.

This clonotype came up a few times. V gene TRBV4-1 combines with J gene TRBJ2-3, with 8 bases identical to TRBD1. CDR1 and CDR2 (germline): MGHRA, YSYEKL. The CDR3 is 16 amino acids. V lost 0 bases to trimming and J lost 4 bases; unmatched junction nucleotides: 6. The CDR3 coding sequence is TGCGCCAGCAGCCAAGATCGAGGACAGGGAGCAGATACGCAGTATTTT. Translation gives CASSQDRGQGADTQYF.

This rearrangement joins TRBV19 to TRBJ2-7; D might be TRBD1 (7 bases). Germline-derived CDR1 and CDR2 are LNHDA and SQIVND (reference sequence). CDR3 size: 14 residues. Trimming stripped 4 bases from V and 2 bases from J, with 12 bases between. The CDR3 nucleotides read TGTGCCAGTAGTACCAGGGGGAGGACCTACGAGCAGTACTTC. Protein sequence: CASSTRGRTYEQYF.

CDR3 residues: CASGLSISYEQYF. CDR3 DNA: TGTGCTAGTGGTTTAAGTATCTCCTACGAGCAGTACTTC. This chain links TRBV12-5 with TRBJ2-7; no firm D call. The CDR3 extends over 13 amino acids. Per germline, CDR1 LGHNT and CDR2 FRNRAP. V was pared by 3 bases and J by 0 bases, with 6 bases between.

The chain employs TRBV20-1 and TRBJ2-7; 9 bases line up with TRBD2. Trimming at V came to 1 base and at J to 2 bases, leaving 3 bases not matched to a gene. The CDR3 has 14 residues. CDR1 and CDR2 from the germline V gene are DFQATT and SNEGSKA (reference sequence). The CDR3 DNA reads TGCAGTGCTAGAGGACTAGCGGAAACCTACGAGCAGTACGTC. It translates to CSARGLAETYEQYV.

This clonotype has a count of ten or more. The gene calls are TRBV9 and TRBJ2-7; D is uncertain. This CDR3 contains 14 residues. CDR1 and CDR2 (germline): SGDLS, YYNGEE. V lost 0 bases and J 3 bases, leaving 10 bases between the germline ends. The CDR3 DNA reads TGTGCCAGCAGCGTAGATGGGGAACTCTACGAGCAGTACTTC. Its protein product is CASSVDGELYEQYF.

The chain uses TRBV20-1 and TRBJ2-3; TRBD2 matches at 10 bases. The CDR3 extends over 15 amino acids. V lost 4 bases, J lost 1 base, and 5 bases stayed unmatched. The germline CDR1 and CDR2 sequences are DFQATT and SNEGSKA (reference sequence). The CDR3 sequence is CSAIAGGDGTDTQYF. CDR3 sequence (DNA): TGCAGTGCTATAGCGGGGGGCGACGGCACAGATACGCAGTATTTT.

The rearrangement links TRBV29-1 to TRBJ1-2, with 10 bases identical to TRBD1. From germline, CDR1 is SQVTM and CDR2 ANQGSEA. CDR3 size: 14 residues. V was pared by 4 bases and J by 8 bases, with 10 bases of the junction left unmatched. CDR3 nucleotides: TGCAGCGTTGCGACCGGGACAGGGGCTTTCGGCTACACCTTC. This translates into CSVATGTGAFGYTF.

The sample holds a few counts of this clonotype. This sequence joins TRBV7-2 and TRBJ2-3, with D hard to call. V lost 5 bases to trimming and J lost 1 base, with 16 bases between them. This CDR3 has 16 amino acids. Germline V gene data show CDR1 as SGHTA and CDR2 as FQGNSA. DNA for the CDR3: TGTGCCAGCAGCCAAAACGCACTCGTCGGCACAGATACGCAGTATTTT. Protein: CASSQNALVGTDTQYF.

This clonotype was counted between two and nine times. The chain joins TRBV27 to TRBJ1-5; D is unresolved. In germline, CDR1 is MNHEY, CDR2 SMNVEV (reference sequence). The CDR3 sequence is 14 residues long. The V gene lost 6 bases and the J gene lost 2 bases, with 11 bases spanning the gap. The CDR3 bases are TGTGCCAGCAGCCGGGAAGTAGGCAATCAGCCCCAGCATTTT. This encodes CASSREVGNQPQHF.

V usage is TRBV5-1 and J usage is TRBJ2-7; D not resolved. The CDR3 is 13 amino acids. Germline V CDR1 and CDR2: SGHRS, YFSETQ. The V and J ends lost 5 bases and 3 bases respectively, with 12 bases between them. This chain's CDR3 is CASSSTERYEQYF. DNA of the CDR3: TGCGCCAGCAGTTCGACGGAGCGCTACGAGCAGTACTTC.

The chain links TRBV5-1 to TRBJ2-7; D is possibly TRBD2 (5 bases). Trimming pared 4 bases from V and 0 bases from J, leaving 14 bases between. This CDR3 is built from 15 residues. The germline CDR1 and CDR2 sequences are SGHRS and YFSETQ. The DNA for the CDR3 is TGCGCCAGCAGCCAAAACCCCGGGGACTCCTACGAGCAGTACTTC. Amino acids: CASSQNPGDSYEQYF.

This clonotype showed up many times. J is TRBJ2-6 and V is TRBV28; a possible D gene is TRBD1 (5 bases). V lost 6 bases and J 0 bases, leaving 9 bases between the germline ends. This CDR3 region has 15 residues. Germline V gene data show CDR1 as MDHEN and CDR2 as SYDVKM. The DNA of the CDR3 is TGTGCCAGCAGATTGACAGACTCTGGGGCCAACGTCCTGACTTTC. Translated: CASRLTDSGANVLTF.

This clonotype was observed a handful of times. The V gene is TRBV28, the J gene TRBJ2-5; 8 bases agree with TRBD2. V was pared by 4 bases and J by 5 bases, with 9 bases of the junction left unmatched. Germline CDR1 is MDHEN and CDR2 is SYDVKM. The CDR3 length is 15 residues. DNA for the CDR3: TGTGCCAGCAGTTCCCCGGGACTAGGGAGGGAGACCCAGTACTTC. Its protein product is CASSSPGLGRETQYF.

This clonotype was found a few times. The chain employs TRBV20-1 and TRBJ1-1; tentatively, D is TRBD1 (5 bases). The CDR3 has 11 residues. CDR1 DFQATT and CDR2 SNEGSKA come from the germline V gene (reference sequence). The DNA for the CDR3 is TGCAGCCATACAGGGAACACTGAAGCTTTCTTT. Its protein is CSHTGNTEAFF.